Described below is a single T cell receptor (beta chain) sequence and its context. Its antigen remains unknown. This sample is drawn from a study of beta chain features in type 1 diabetes. Study-wide background: Healthy donors and patients had similar age, gender and cell yields. Sorted cells examined across all samples numbered about 110,000,000. Regarding the study as a whole: Patients' naive, central memory and regulatory TCRB repertoires appeared more alike than those of healthy donors.

V gave up 4 bases and J gave up 3 bases; unmatched junction bases: 9. CDR3 size: 15 residues. The germline CDR1 and CDR2 sequences are SGHNT and YYREEE (reference sequence). The entirety of the isolated RNA underwent reverse transcription, so expressed TCRB transcripts were sequenced. The protocol was immunoSEQ multiplex PCR, while the TCRdb copy is restricted to in-frame clones and leaves out a portion. The table has about 150,000 clones, over 8.5% seen once. A CD45RO/CCR7/CD25/CD127/CD95/CD27 panel sorted naive, central memory, regulatory and stem cell-like memory CD4+ cells. The V call is TRBV5-4, the J call TRBJ2-5, with TRBD1 identical over 7 bases. The source is a man between 18 and 35 years old in good health. Sequenced sample: central memory CD4+ T cells from blood. CDR3 sequence (DNA): TGTGCCAGCAGCAGGAGAACAGGGGCGGAAGAGACCCAGTACTTC. Its translation: CASSRRTGAEETQYF.